Shown below are 32 T cell receptor beta chains from a single sample sequenced in a study of Graves' ophthalmopathy and Graves' hyperthyroidism. The authors amplified TCR beta CDR3 regions from RNA transcripts. First-round RT-PCR with HTBI primers preceded a second-round multiplex PCR. TCRdb reprocessed the multiplex PCR reads via MiXCR and lists one record per CDR3 protein. The repertoire holds approximately 160,000 distinct CDR3 sequences, with 30% to 45% as singletons. The sequenced material came from peripheral blood. Receptor source: a woman in her 40s with Graves' ophthalmopathy.

This clonotype was seen repeatedly, ten times or more. The J gene is TRBJ1-1, the V gene TRBV12-3 or TRBV12-4; 7 positions match TRBD1. V trimming: 5 bases; J trimming: 4 bases; junction bases outside the gene matches: 4. The CDR3 sequence is 13 residues long. CDR3 nucleotides: TGTGCCAGCAGTCCTACAGGGGCCACTGAAGCTTTCTTT. As protein: CASSPTGATEAFF.

In this sample, this clonotype is medium-sized. The chain combines TRBV6-2 or TRBV6-3 with TRBJ2-5, with TRBD2 as a possible D gene (6 bases). From germline, CDR1 is MNHEY and CDR2 SVGEGT. Between the trimmed V and J ends, which lost 4 bases and 5 bases, there was a span of 14 bases. The CDR3 is 14 residues long. The CDR3 DNA sequence: TGTGCCAGCAGTTGGACTGGACTACCGGAGACCCAGTACTTC. This encodes CASSWTGLPETQYF.

This clonotype was recorded a few times. The gene calls are TRBV6-2 or TRBV6-3 and TRBJ2-7; the match to TRBD1 covers 7 bases. The CDR3 consists of 15 residues. V gave up 4 bases and J gave up 0 bases; unmatched junction bases: 6. From germline, CDR1 is MNHEY and CDR2 SVGEGT. The CDR3 reads CASSSSGTDSYEQYF. The CDR3 region has the DNA TGTGCCAGCAGTTCGTCCGGGACAGACTCCTACGAGCAGTACTTC.

The V and J genes are TRBV5-1 and TRBJ1-5; no definite D call. V lost 4 bases and J lost 3, with 2 bases in between. The germline gives CDR1 SGHRS, CDR2 YFSETQ. The CDR3 has 11 residues. The CDR3 region has the DNA TGCGCCAGCAGCGACAATCAGCCCCAGCATTTT. It yields the protein CASSDNQPQHF.

The table lists this clonotype with many counts. The chain combines TRBV6-5 with TRBJ1-1, with D possibly being TRBD1 (5 bases). V was trimmed by 11 bases and J by 5 bases, leaving 18 bases between them. CDR1 and CDR2 (germline): MNHEY, SVGAGI. This CDR3 contains 13 residues. DNA of the CDR3: TGTGCCGCGAACTCAGGGCTGGGGACTGAAGCTTTCTTT. The encoded protein is CAANSGLGTEAFF.

In its sample, this clonotype was seen many times. This chain connects TRBV28 to TRBJ2-5; D might be TRBD1 (6 bases). This CDR3 contains 13 residues. Germline V gene lookup returns CDR1 MDHEN and CDR2 SYDVKM. CDR3 loop: CSTVAGEQETQYF. The CDR3 region has the DNA TGTTCCACCGTGGCAGGGGAGCAAGAGACCCAGTACTTC.

This clonotype was seen ten or more times. The chain couples TRBV27 to TRBJ2-7; the match to TRBD2 covers 8 bases. With V trimmed by 8 bases and J by 2 bases, 8 bases remained unmatched. In germline, CDR1 is MNHEY, CDR2 SMNVEV (reference sequence). The CDR3 is 14 amino acids. This chain's CDR3 is CASRSRAGAYEQYF. The DNA of the CDR3 is TGTGCCAGCCGGAGCCGAGCGGGAGCCTACGAGCAGTACTTC.

There are many counts of this clonotype. This chain links TRBV10-1 with TRBJ1-5; D perhaps matches TRBD1 (6 bases). Trimming shortened V by 8 bases and J by 0 bases, and 20 bases separated the two germline ends. The germline CDR1 and CDR2 sequences are WNHNN and SYGVQD (reference sequence). This CDR3 region has 17 residues. CDR3 sequence: CASGRGPGNYSNQPQHF. The CDR3 bases are TGCGCCAGCGGCAGGGGACCAGGAAATTATAGCAATCAGCCCCAGCATTTT.

The rearrangement uses TRBV6-5 and TRBJ1-1, with TRBD1 matching over 9 bases. Looked up from germline, CDR1 is MNHEY and CDR2 is SVGAGI. The ends lost 0 bases at V and 0 bases at J; junction bases unmatched: 5. The CDR3 is made up of 17 amino acids. The CDR3, as DNA: TGTGCCAGCAGTTACTCGAACAGGGGGCTCATGAACACTGAAGCTTTCTTT. Translation gives CASSYSNRGLMNTEAFF.

This chain uses TRBV4-3 with TRBJ2-5, with D possibly being TRBD2 (6 bases). Trimming left V 0 bases short and J 6 bases short, with 17 bases between. Germline lookup yields CDR1 LGHNA and CDR2 YSLEER. The CDR3 covers 16 residues. CDR3 sequence: CASSQDVGTGGKTQYF. Here the CDR3 DNA reads TGCGCCAGCAGCCAAGATGTTGGGACTGGCGGGAAGACCCAGTACTTC.

This clonotype has at least ten counts. The chain employs TRBV19 and TRBJ2-5, with 10 bases matching TRBD2. From germline, CDR1 is LNHDA and CDR2 SQIVND (reference sequence). There are 15 residues in the CDR3. The ends lost 3 bases at V and 1 base at J; junction bases unmatched: 2. As DNA, the CDR3 is TGTGCCAGTAGTATGCCTAGCGGGGGCCAAGAGACCCAGTACTTC. Its protein product is CASSMPSGGQETQYF.

In this sample, this clonotype turned up many times. The CDR3 is CASSLEAGLTYEQYF. CDR3 bases: TGTGCCAGCAGCCTAGAAGCGGGACTCACCTACGAGCAGTACTTC. V gene TRBV12-3 or TRBV12-4 combines with J gene TRBJ2-7; 7 bases line up with TRBD2. Germline trimming cut 6 bases from V and 2 bases from J; bases unmatched to any gene: 10. This CDR3 has 15 residues.

This clonotype was picked up many times. The CDR3 region has the DNA TGTGCCAGCAGCTCAATGAGGGGGTCTGGGGCCAACGTCCTGACTTTC. This sequence encodes CASSSMRGSGANVLTF. V and J are TRBV11-1 and TRBJ2-6; TRBD1 might be the D (6 bases). This CDR3 is 16 amino acids long. From germline, CDR1 is SGHAT and CDR2 FQDESV (reference sequence). The germline V and J ends were trimmed by 4 bases and 1 base, with 11 bases remaining between them.

This clonotype was recorded a few times. This sequence joins TRBV28 and TRBJ2-7; D may be TRBD1 (6 bases). The germline CDR1 and CDR2 sequences are MDHEN and SYDVKM. The CDR3 totals 15 residues. The germline V and J ends were trimmed by 9 bases and 3 bases, with 21 bases remaining between them. The DNA for the CDR3 is TGTGCCAGTCCCCCAACGGACAGTCCCAACTACGAGCAGTACTTC. Encoded protein: CASPPTDSPNYEQYF.

V and J are TRBV12-3 or TRBV12-4 and TRBJ2-7, with 9 bases fitting TRBD2. This CDR3 comprises 16 residues. The J segment lost 0 bases and the V segment lost 7 bases, leaving 10 bases of the junction unmatched. CDR3 region: CASTDVAGETSYEQYF. CDR3 in DNA: TGTGCCAGCACCGACGTAGCGGGAGAAACCTCCTACGAGCAGTACTTC.

The table lists this clonotype with many counts. The J gene is TRBJ1-1, the V gene TRBV6-4; 9 positions agree with TRBD1. V lost 6 bases and J lost 5; bases outside the gene matches: 16. The germline gives CDR1 MRHNA, CDR2 SNTAGT. The CDR3 runs to 17 residues. The CDR3 bases are TGTGCCAGCAGCGTCGGGGCCTACAGGGGGCATGGGACTGAAGCTTTCTTT. Its translation is CASSVGAYRGHGTEAFF.

This clonotype was counted ten times or more. V and J are TRBV19 and TRBJ2-6, with D perhaps matching TRBD2 (5 bases). The CDR3 extends over 16 amino acids. V dropped 2 bases and J dropped 0 bases, with 8 bases sitting between them. The germline V gene has CDR1 LNHDA and CDR2 SQIVND (reference sequence). The CDR3 spells CASSIWGDSGANVLTF. CDR3 bases: TGTGCCAGTAGTATATGGGGAGACTCTGGGGCCAACGTCCTGACTTTC.

This clonotype has ten or more counts. The J gene is TRBJ2-5, the V gene TRBV7-9; TRBD2 matches at 11 bases. The CDR3 is 16 amino acids. CDR1 and CDR2 from the germline V gene are SEHNR and FQNEAQ (reference sequence). Germline trimming cut 4 bases from V and 1 base from J; bases unmatched to any gene: 5. The CDR3 sequence is CASSSRLAGIQETQYF. CDR3 coding DNA: TGTGCCAGCAGCTCCAGACTAGCGGGGATCCAAGAGACCCAGTACTTC.

This clonotype was counted at least ten times. The gene calls are TRBV6-5 and TRBJ2-7, with a possible D match to TRBD1 (6 bases). Germline-derived CDR1 and CDR2 are MNHEY and SVGAGI. Trimming took off 6 bases at V and 3 bases at J, with 12 bases between the two ends. There are 13 residues in the CDR3. The CDR3 loop reads CASRGRGVYEQYF. DNA of the CDR3: TGTGCCAGCAGAGGCAGGGGAGTCTACGAGCAGTACTTC.

This clonotype was seen ten or more times. V is TRBV6-1 and J is TRBJ1-1, with 8 bases identical to TRBD1. The CDR3 sequence is 15 residues long. V gave up 6 bases and J gave up 5 bases; unmatched junction bases: 11. The germline CDR1 and CDR2 sequences are MNHNS and SASEGT. This chain's CDR3 is CASRKDRELGTEAFF. CDR3 sequence (DNA): TGTGCCAGCAGAAAGGACAGGGAGCTAGGGACTGAAGCTTTCTTT.

The gene calls are TRBV12-3 or TRBV12-4 and TRBJ1-5; D call uncertain. CDR3 length: 12 amino acids. Trimming removed 5 bases at V and 7 bases at J, with 9 bases between. CDR3 sequence: CASSPRTQPQHF. The CDR3, as DNA: TGTGCCAGCAGTCCCAGGACCCAGCCCCAGCATTTT.

This clonotype was observed at least ten times. This chain links TRBV7-2 with TRBJ2-1; D is unclear. The V end was cut by 0 bases, the J end by 2 bases, with 11 bases between. Germline V gene lookup returns CDR1 SGHTA and CDR2 FQGNSA. This CDR3 comprises 16 residues. The CDR3 sequence is CASSLAWVSAYNEQFF. In DNA form, the CDR3 reads TGTGCCAGCAGCTTAGCGTGGGTCAGTGCCTACAATGAGCAGTTCTTC. Full variable domain (rest looked up from reference TRBV7-2 and TRBJ2-1): GAGVSQSPSNKVTEKGKDVELRCDPISGHTALYWYRQSLGQGLEFLIYFQGNSAPDKSGLPSDRFSAERTGGSVSTLTIQRTQQEDSAVYLCASSLAWVSAYNEQFFGPGTRLTVL.

This clonotype was observed a handful of times. V usage is TRBV27 and J usage is TRBJ1-6, with D possibly matching TRBD1 (5 bases). This CDR3 spans 12 amino acids. V gave up 6 bases and J gave up 10 bases, with 10 bases separating them. Germline values: CDR1 MNHEY, CDR2 SMNVEV (reference sequence). The CDR3 reads CASSGTGSPLHF. The CDR3 nucleotides read TGTGCCAGCAGCGGGACGGGGTCACCCCTCCACTTT.

This clonotype was counted ten times or more. This chain connects TRBV7-2 to TRBJ2-7; TRBD1 agrees at 12 bases. The CDR3 contains 15 residues. Per germline, CDR1 SGHTA and CDR2 FQGNSA. After removal of 1 base from V and 8 bases from J, the junction contained 6 bases not matched to a gene. The CDR3 DNA reads TGTGCCAGCAGCTTAGGGTCCGGGACAGGGGGCCAGCAGTACTTC. The encoded protein is CASSLGSGTGGQQYF.

Here the CDR3 reads CASSPQLQGAGGYTF. CDR3 DNA sequence: TGTGCCAGCAGCCCGCAACTGCAGGGGGCTGGTGGCTACACCTTC. The rearrangement links TRBV7-2 to TRBJ1-2, with TRBD1 matching 8 bases. Germline V gene sequence: CDR1 SGHTA, CDR2 FQGNSA. The CDR3 has 15 amino acids. The ends lost 5 bases at V and 7 bases at J; junction bases unmatched: 12.

The V call is TRBV6-1, the J call TRBJ1-2; unclear D gene. Germline V CDR1 and CDR2: MNHNS, SASEGT. The V and J ends lost 5 bases and 7 bases respectively, with 17 bases between them. This CDR3 is built from 14 residues. CDR3 in amino acids: CASSPGGRLGGYTF. In DNA, the CDR3 is TGTGCCAGCAGTCCTGGTGGACGTCTGGGTGGCTACACCTTC.

Ten or more counts support this clonotype. The V call is TRBV12-3 or TRBV12-4, the J call TRBJ1-1; 7 bases are a match to TRBD1. The CDR3 consists of 14 residues. J gave up 6 bases and V 5 bases, and 9 bases lay outside the gene matches. CDR3 sequence: CASSTNFQGAEAFF. For the CDR3, the DNA is TGTGCCAGCAGTACTAACTTCCAGGGGGCTGAAGCTTTCTTT.

The rearrangement joins TRBV7-2 to TRBJ1-2; D is ambiguous. Germline CDR1 and CDR2: SGHTA and FQGNSA. With 3 bases removed from V and 9 bases from J, the gap between germline ends came to 8 bases. The CDR3 contains 11 residues. The CDR3 reads CASSLRQSYTF. The CDR3 DNA sequence: TGTGCCAGCAGCTTGCGACAAAGCTACACCTTC.

The chain combines TRBV4-1 with TRBJ2-2; D gene unclear. The germline gives CDR1 MGHRA, CDR2 YSYEKL. The CDR3 has 16 amino acids. The V end was cut by 0 bases, the J end by 5 bases, with 13 bases between. The CDR3 nucleotides are TGCGCCAGCAGCCAAGAGGGTGGGATACTGACCGGGGAGCTGTTTTTT. It encodes CASSQEGGILTGELFF.

This clonotype has at least ten counts. This rearrangement joins TRBV9 to TRBJ1-2; TRBD1 agrees at 8 bases. The CDR3 totals 16 residues. In germline, CDR1 is SGDLS, CDR2 YYNGEE. V dropped 3 bases and J dropped 3; count of bases not matched to a gene: 10. The CDR3: CASSDPDRGSYYGYTF. CDR3 nucleotide sequence: TGTGCCAGCAGCGACCCCGACAGGGGATCGTACTATGGCTACACCTTC.

CDR3 region: CASSTRRDANYGYTF. In nucleotides, the CDR3 is TGTGCCAGTAGTACACGACGGGATGCCAACTATGGCTACACCTTC. V usage is TRBV19 and J usage is TRBJ1-2, with unresolved D. The CDR3 loop spans 15 amino acids. The V and J ends lost 4 bases and 2 bases respectively, with 14 bases between them. Germline-derived CDR1 and CDR2 are LNHDA and SQIVND (reference sequence). The variable domain in full, completed from reference TRBV19 and TRBJ1-2, reads DGGITQSPKYLFRKEGQNVTLSCEQNLNHDAMYWYRQDPGQGLRLIYYSQIVNDFQKGDIAEGYSVSREKKESFPLTVTSAQKNPTAFYLCASSTRRDANYGYTFGSGTRLTVV.

This clonotype was recorded many times. The V gene is TRBV4-1, the J gene TRBJ2-6, with TRBD1 matching over 7 bases. V was pared by 3 bases and J by 0 bases, with 8 bases of the junction left unmatched. CDR1 and CDR2 from the germline V gene are MGHRA and YSYEKL. There are 18 residues in the CDR3. The CDR3 sequence is CASSQPRQGSSGANVLTF. Here the CDR3 DNA reads TGCGCCAGCAGCCAGCCGAGACAGGGTAGCTCTGGGGCCAACGTCCTGACTTTC.